One T cell receptor (beta chain) is described in this entry. The method was immunoSEQ multiplex PCR; TCRdb's version includes in-frame clones alone and lacks a portion of them. This sample has roughly 20,000 clones, with roughly 89% found just once. The data derive from a study of T cell changes during pregnancy in multiple sclerosis. The CDR3 spans 15 residues. V lost 4 bases, J lost 7 bases, and 21 bases lay in between. The germline V gene encodes CDR1 SGDLS and CDR2 YYNGEE. Here the sequenced sample was CD8+ T cells from peripheral blood mononuclear cells, taken in the first trimester of pregnancy. V usage is TRBV9 and J usage is TRBJ2-7; tentatively, D is TRBD2 (6 bases). The origin of this receptor is a female donor with multiple sclerosis, enrolled in a pregnancy study. The CDR3 reads CASSTTNREFEEQYF. The CDR3, as DNA: TGTGCCAGCAGCACTACTAATCGGGAGTTCGAAGAGCAGTACTTC.